Listed below are T cell receptor beta chains from one sample, sequenced in a study of T cells in Graves' hyperthyroidism and ophthalmopathy. TCRdb independently ran MiXCR on the multiplex PCR reads; one entry per CDR3 protein. This sample yields about 520,000 distinct CDR3 sequences, of which about a fifth are seen a single time; less than 30% belongs to the top ten. Sequenced: blood. These receptors originate from a man aged 18 to 30 with Graves' hyperthyroidism. The CDR3 runs from the conserved cysteine through the conserved F or W. Fields, in order: clone size, V gene, J gene, D gene, CDR3 DNA, CDR3 protein. A D gene is named only where the DNA matches it firmly. Size is omitted from some rows. Given values are once, few, many or a class for expanded clones.

clone size: many
V gene: TRBV20-1
J gene: TRBJ1-5
D gene: .
CDR3 DNA: TGCAGTGCTAGAGATGGGGGACGGTTCGATCAGCCCCAGCATTTT
CDR3 protein: CSARDGGRFDQPQHF

clone size: many
V gene: TRBV11-2
J gene: TRBJ2-7
D gene: .
CDR3 DNA: TGTGCCAGCAGCTTAGGGCCAGGGAACTACGAGCAGTACTTC
CDR3 protein: CASSLGPGNYEQYF

clone size: .
V gene: TRBV5-4
J gene: TRBJ1-5
D gene: .
CDR3 DNA: TGTGCCAGCAGTCCACAGGGAAGGGGCGATCAGCCCCAGCATTTT
CDR3 protein: CASSPQGRGDQPQHF

clone size: .
V gene: TRBV2
J gene: TRBJ1-5
D gene: TRBD1
CDR3 DNA: TGTGCCAGCAGCCTAACAGGGGAGTATCAGCCCCAGCATTTT
CDR3 protein: CASSLTGEYQPQHF

clone size: many
V gene: TRBV28
J gene: TRBJ1-2
D gene: .
CDR3 DNA: TGTGCCAGCAGTTCCCTGGGGCATAACTATGGCTGCACCTTC
CDR3 protein: CASSSLGHNYGCTF

clone size: .
V gene: TRBV6-1
J gene: TRBJ2-7
D gene: .
CDR3 DNA: TGTGCCAGCAGGTCCTTCTATGGCCACGAGCAGTACTTC
CDR3 protein: CASRSFYGHEQYF

clone size: many
V gene: TRBV2
J gene: TRBJ2-5
D gene: .
CDR3 DNA: TGTGCCAGCAGTGGGGTCAGAGGGCGAGAGACCCAGTACTTC
CDR3 protein: CASSGVRGRETQYF

clone size: many
V gene: TRBV6-5
J gene: TRBJ1-1
D gene: .
CDR3 DNA: TGTGCCAGCAGTTACTCGTACGAGGGGAACACTGAAGCTTTCTTT
CDR3 protein: CASSYSYEGNTEAFF

clone size: many
V gene: TRBV7-7
J gene: TRBJ2-7
D gene: TRBD2
CDR3 DNA: TGTGCTAGCAGCTTAGCAGCGGGGGAATTCTACGAGCAGTACTTC
CDR3 protein: CASSLAAGEFYEQYF

clone size: .
V gene: TRBV12-3/TRBV12-4
J gene: TRBJ2-5
D gene: TRBD2
CDR3 DNA: TGTGCCAGCAGTGCGGGACTAGATAACCGAGAGACCCAGTACTTC
CDR3 protein: CASSAGLDNRETQYF

clone size: few
V gene: TRBV6-5
J gene: TRBJ1-2
D gene: .
CDR3 DNA: TGTGCCAGCAGTTATCAGGAGAATAACTATGGCTACACCTTC
CDR3 protein: CASSYQENNYGYTF

clone size: many
V gene: TRBV6-2/TRBV6-3
J gene: TRBJ1-6
D gene: .
CDR3 DNA: TGTGCCAGCACTCATACGGCTGGGGGCTCTTCACCCCTCCACTTT
CDR3 protein: CASTHTAGGSSPLHF

clone size: few
V gene: TRBV12-5
J gene: TRBJ2-7
D gene: .
CDR3 DNA: TGTGCTAGTGGATTGGGACTGTCTTCCTACGAGCAGTACTTC
CDR3 protein: CASGLGLSSYEQYF

clone size: few
V gene: TRBV6-5
J gene: TRBJ2-7
D gene: .
CDR3 DNA: TGTGCCAGCAGTTACCCACTGGGTGGGGGTGATAACGAGCAGTACTTC
CDR3 protein: CASSYPLGGGDNEQYF

clone size: .
V gene: TRBV28
J gene: TRBJ2-7
D gene: .
CDR3 DNA: TGTGCCAGCATATCATCTTCAGTCTCCTACGAGCAGTACTTC
CDR3 protein: CASISSSVSYEQYF

clone size: many
V gene: TRBV29-1
J gene: TRBJ1-2
D gene: .
CDR3 DNA: TGCAGCGATGATGGCTACACCTTC
CDR3 protein: CSDDGYTF

clone size: many
V gene: TRBV15
J gene: TRBJ1-5
D gene: .
CDR3 DNA: TGTGCCACCAGCAGATCCGGGGTTCAGGCGAGTGAACCCCAGCATTTT
CDR3 protein: CATSRSGVQASEPQHF

clone size: many
V gene: TRBV6-5
J gene: TRBJ1-1
D gene: .
CDR3 DNA: TGTGCCAGCAGATCAGACGGAGCGACTGAAGCTTTCTTT
CDR3 protein: CASRSDGATEAFF

clone size: many
V gene: TRBV6-5
J gene: TRBJ1-1
D gene: .
CDR3 DNA: TGTGCCAGCACCGTAGGGCTGAACACTGAAGCTTTCTTT
CDR3 protein: CASTVGLNTEAFF

clone size: many
V gene: TRBV12-3/TRBV12-4
J gene: TRBJ2-7
D gene: .
CDR3 DNA: TGTGCCAGCAGTTTGAGGGTTCGCCACGAGCAGTACTTC
CDR3 protein: CASSLRVRHEQYF

clone size: many
V gene: TRBV28
J gene: TRBJ1-5
D gene: .
CDR3 DNA: TGTGCCAGCAGTTTACCACAGGGTAACGAGCCCCAGCATTTT
CDR3 protein: CASSLPQGNEPQHF

clone size: many
V gene: TRBV6-4
J gene: TRBJ1-2
D gene: TRBD1
CDR3 DNA: TGTGCCAGCAGTGACTTCCCCGGGACAGGTCGGGGCTACACCTTC
CDR3 protein: CASSDFPGTGRGYTF

clone size: few
V gene: TRBV2
J gene: TRBJ2-7
D gene: .
CDR3 DNA: TGTGCCAGCAGTGTAAGGGGTGGAAGGATCGAGCAGTACTTC
CDR3 protein: CASSVRGGRIEQYF

clone size: many
V gene: TRBV6-1
J gene: TRBJ1-1
D gene: .
CDR3 DNA: TGTGCCAGCAGTGAAGGCAGAATGAACACTGAAGCTTTCTTT
CDR3 protein: CASSEGRMNTEAFF

clone size: many
V gene: TRBV12-3/TRBV12-4
J gene: TRBJ1-2
D gene: TRBD1
CDR3 DNA: TGTGCCAGCAGTCGGGACAGGGGGACTGTTGGCTACACCTTC
CDR3 protein: CASSRDRGTVGYTF

clone size: once
V gene: TRBV12-3/TRBV12-4
J gene: TRBJ1-5
D gene: .
CDR3 DNA: TGTGCCAGCAAGACAAGACACGGCAGCAACCAGCCCCAGCATTTT
CDR3 protein: CASKTRHGSNQPQHF

clone size: many
V gene: TRBV6-5
J gene: TRBJ1-5
D gene: .
CDR3 DNA: TGTGCCAGCAGTTACTCAAAGGGGAAACAGCCCCAGCATTTT
CDR3 protein: CASSYSKGKQPQHF

clone size: many
V gene: TRBV19
J gene: TRBJ1-1
D gene: TRBD1
CDR3 DNA: TGTGCCAGGCTTCGACAGGGGAGGCGTAGAACTGAAGCTTTCTTT
CDR3 protein: CARLRQGRRRTEAFF

clone size: .
V gene: TRBV6-1
J gene: TRBJ1-6
D gene: .
CDR3 DNA: TGTGCCAGCAGTGACACAGGGCTGCACAATTCACCCCTCCACTTT
CDR3 protein: CASSDTGLHNSPLHF

clone size: many
V gene: TRBV30
J gene: TRBJ1-5
D gene: .
CDR3 DNA: TGTGCCTGGAGTGTACTGGGGGGCGCGGAGCCCCAGCATTTT
CDR3 protein: CAWSVLGGAEPQHF

clone size: .
V gene: TRBV12-3/TRBV12-4
J gene: TRBJ1-6
D gene: .
CDR3 DNA: TGTGCCAGCAGTTTAAGATCCACGCCGGGTTCTAGGTCACCCCTCCACTTT
CDR3 protein: CASSLRSTPGSRSPLHF